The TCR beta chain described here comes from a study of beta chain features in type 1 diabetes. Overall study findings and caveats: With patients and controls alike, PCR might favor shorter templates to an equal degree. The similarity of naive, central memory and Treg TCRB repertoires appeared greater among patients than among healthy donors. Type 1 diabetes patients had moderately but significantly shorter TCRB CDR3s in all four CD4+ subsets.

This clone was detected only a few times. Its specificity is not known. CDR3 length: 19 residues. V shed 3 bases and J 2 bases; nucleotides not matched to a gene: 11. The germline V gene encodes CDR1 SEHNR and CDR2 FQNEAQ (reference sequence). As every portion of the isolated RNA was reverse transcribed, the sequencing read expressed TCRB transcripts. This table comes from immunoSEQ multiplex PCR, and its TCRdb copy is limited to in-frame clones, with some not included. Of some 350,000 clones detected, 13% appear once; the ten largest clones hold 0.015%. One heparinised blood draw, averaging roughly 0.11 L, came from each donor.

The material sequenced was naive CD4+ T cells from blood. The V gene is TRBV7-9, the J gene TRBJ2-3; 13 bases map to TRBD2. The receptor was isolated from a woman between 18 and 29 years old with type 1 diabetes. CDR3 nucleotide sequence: TGTGCCAGCAGCTTCCGGGGACTAGCGGGACCGAACTTCACAGATACGCAGTATTTT. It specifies CASSFRGLAGPNFTDTQYF.